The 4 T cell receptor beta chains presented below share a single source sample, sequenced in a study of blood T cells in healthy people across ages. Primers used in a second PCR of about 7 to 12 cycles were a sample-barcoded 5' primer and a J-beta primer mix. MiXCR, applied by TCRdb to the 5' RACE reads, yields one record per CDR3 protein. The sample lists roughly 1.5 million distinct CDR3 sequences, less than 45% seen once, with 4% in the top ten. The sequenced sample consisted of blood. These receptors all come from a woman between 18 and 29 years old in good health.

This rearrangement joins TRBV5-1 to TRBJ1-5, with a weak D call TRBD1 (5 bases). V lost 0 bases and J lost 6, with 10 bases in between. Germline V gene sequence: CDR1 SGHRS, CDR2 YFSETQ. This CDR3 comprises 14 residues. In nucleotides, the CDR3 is TGCGCCAGCAGCTTGGAGGGGTTGAGTCAGCCCCAGCATTTT. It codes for CASSLEGLSQPQHF.

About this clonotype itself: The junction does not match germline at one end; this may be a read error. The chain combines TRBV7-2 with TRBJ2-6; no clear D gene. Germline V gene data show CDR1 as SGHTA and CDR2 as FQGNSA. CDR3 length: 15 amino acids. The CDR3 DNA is TGTGCCAGCAGCTTAGGAAGCTCTGGGACCAACGTCCTGACTTTC. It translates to CASSLGSSGTNVLTF.

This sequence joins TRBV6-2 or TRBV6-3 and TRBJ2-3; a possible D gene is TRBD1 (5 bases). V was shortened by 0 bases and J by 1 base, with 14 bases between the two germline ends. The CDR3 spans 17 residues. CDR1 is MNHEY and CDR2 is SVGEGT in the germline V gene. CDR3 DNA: TGTGCCAGCAGTTACTCTACTGGACATCGACGCACAGATACGCAGTATTTT. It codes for CASSYSTGHRRTDTQYF.

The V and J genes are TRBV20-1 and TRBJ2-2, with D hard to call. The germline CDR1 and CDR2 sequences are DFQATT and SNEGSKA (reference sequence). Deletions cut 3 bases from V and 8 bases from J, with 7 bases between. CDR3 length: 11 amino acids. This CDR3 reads CSARTAGELFF. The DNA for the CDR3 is TGCAGTGCTAGGACCGCGGGGGAGCTGTTTTTT.